These 5 T cell receptor beta chains share one sample of origin, sequenced in a study of blood T cell repertoires in COVID-19 (dated by TCRdb to the early 2020s). Libraries were prepared through the immunoSEQ multiplex PCR assay. TCRdb's version of the immuneACCESS table is confined to in-frame rearrangements and falls short of the full clone set. An unresolved V gene accounts for under half of the shortfall where checked; the remainder is of unknown origin. Present in this sample are 50,000 to 80,000 clones, approximately 90% of which were seen just once. The ten largest clones capture about a tenth of the sample. Material: PBMCs or T cells enriched from blood (not recorded which). The receptors derive from a woman in her thirties or forties who had recovered from COVID-19.

This clone has only one observation. The chain combines TRBV6-4 with TRBJ2-7; D possibly corresponds to TRBD1 (5 bases). V was pared by 4 bases and J by 1 base, with 5 bases between. The germline V gene has CDR1 MRHNA and CDR2 SNTAGT. CDR3 size: 12 residues. CDR3 loop: CASSGQSYEQYF. CDR3 bases: TGTGCCAGCAGTGGACAGTCCTACGAGCAGTACTTC.

This rearrangement joins TRBV7-9 to TRBJ1-1, with D hard to call. This CDR3 is 14 amino acids long. Germline lookup yields CDR1 SEHNR and CDR2 FQNEAQ (reference sequence). The germline V and J ends were trimmed by 1 base and 1 base, with 7 bases remaining between them. The CDR3 region is CASSLGSPNTEAFF. DNA of the CDR3: TGTGCCAGCAGCTTAGGAAGCCCGAACACTGAAGCTTTCTTT. The whole variable domain, remainder taken from reference TRBV7-9 and TRBJ1-1, is DTGVSQNPRHKITKRGQNVTFRCDPISEHNRLYWYRQTLGQGPEFLTYFQNEAQLEKSRLLSDRFSAERPKGSFSTLEIQRTEQGDSAMYLCASSLGSPNTEAFFGQGTRLTVV.

The rearrangement uses TRBV7-9 and TRBJ2-3, with a tentative D call TRBD1 (6 bases). The germline gives CDR1 SEHNR, CDR2 FQNEAQ (reference sequence). Trimming cost V 4 bases and J 4 bases, with 18 bases left between them. The CDR3 has 16 amino acids. The CDR3, as DNA: TGTGCCAGCAGCTCGAACCCCCGACAGGCGGCAGATACGCAGTATTTT. This gives the protein CASSSNPRQAADTQYF.

The rearrangement links TRBV6-6 to TRBJ1-2; TRBD1 might be the D (5 bases). Looked up from germline, CDR1 is MNHNY and CDR2 is SVGAGI (reference sequence). V dropped 5 bases and J dropped 5 bases, with 6 bases sitting between them. The CDR3 is 11 residues long. For the CDR3, the DNA is TGTGCCAGCAGTCGACAGTATGGCTACACCTTC. Translation gives CASSRQYGYTF.

CDR3 region: CASRVVLGEEQFF. The CDR3, as DNA: TGCGCCAGCAGGGTTGTCCTAGGAGAGGAGCAGTTCTTC. The rearrangement joins TRBV5-1 to TRBJ2-1; D not resolved. CDR1 is SGHRS and CDR2 is YFSETQ in the germline V gene. This CDR3 contains 13 residues. Trimming took off 5 bases at V and 10 bases at J, with 16 bases between the two ends.